This entry describes one TCR beta chain. Its specific antigen is unknown. There are no base qualities to consult, and no much larger clone falls within one base. TCR CDR3 regions were amplified from genomic DNA by multiplex PCR using the deep immunoSEQ assay. Extracted genomic DNA from each cell subset was spread evenly across all wells of several immunoSEQ 96-well plates, with each plate serving as a replicate. For sorted subsets, each replicate PCR was loaded with roughly 0.2 ug genomic DNA, equivalent to about 30,000 T cell genomes. The purified libraries were quantified using a Qubit 3.0 fluorometer, sized with a Bioanalyzer 2100, and then quantified again using the KAPA Library Quantification kit. A separate single-read 150-cycle Illumina NextSeq 550 flow cell was used to sequence each immunoSEQ 96-well plate. Under the source paper's analysis protocol: Because the immunoSEQ output held only junctional sequences and lacked quality scores, the filtering could not match the filtering applied to full-length reads. Sequences were annotated with PyIR, a Python wrapper for IgBLAST v1.9, and V/J genes and CDR3 were assigned using IMGT germline references. Any read was removed if the V/J assignment was weak (E-value above 1e-6), the CDR3 was missing, or the read contained stop codons, out-of-frame junctions, or ambiguous translated residues. V3J clonotypes were defined as sequences sharing the same inferred V gene, J gene, and CDR3 amino acid sequence. Percentage overlap between repertoires was calculated by dividing the number of shared unique clonotypes by the size of the smaller repertoire. Richness of each repertoire was evaluated using RTK rarefaction, the Chao1 estimator, and Recon v2.1 estimates of unobserved clonotypes. OLGA was used to compute generation probabilities for all TCRbeta clonotypes that the gDNA method yielded from a handful of donors. What TCRdb holds here is the immuneACCESS table cut down to in-frame rearrangements. Part of the clones is not present; checked against another copy, under half of the missing clones reflect an unresolved V gene, and the others are unexplained. V and J calls and clone size follow that table, whereas D and trimming were derived from the DNA. Counted in this sample were approximately 1.5 million clones; roughly 98% of them appeared once. Together, the top ten hold about 0.45% of the sample.

The CDR3 covers 16 residues, taking in both the cysteine and the phenylalanine. Just CDR3 DNA is preserved here, 48 bases in frame from base 1. At the junction V is shortened by 1 base and J by 0 bases, with 10 bases in between. Reading the germline V gene gives CDR1 MNHEY and CDR2 SVGAGI. The donors were healthy, HIV-negative adults who had no recently reported acute infections or vaccinations. Every donor was a Caucasian adult living in Nashville, Tennessee, USA. Magnetic negative selection was used to enrich CD4+ T cells, after which naive cells were positively selected on CD45RA and the negative fraction became the memory subset. Blood was obtained by leukapheresis, after which PBMCs were separated by Ficoll-Histopaque density gradient centrifugation and cryopreserved in liquid nitrogen vapor phase. Purity and quantity of every magnetically sorted T cell population were checked by analytical flow cytometry. Genomic DNA was isolated from every sorted fraction and measured by UV absorbance on a Nanodrop 2000c.

This sample was taken from a study of shared clonotypes between healthy human individuals (dated by TCRdb to 2018 to 2020). Turning to the overall study: Two women and a few men aged 18 to 49 years were included in the cohort. Blood TCR repertoires of about five healthy adults were deeply sequenced to estimate repertoire size and the extent of clonotype sharing between individuals. Between about 0.9 and 9 billion PBMCs per donor were obtained by leukapheresis. To increase sequencing depth and limit assay-specific biases, TCR repertoire library preparation and sequencing were carried out by different laboratories using diverse techniques. For each donor, three plates each were used for CD4 naive and CD4 memory, two plates were used for CD8 naive, and one plate was used for CD8 memory.

Overall study results and their limits: Compared with non-shared clonotypes, clonotypes shared by all four sorted-subset donors had higher generation probabilities. When several donors were compared, the shared fraction of clonotypes was roughly 5% for naive CD4, about 4% for naive CD8, 2% to 2.5% for memory CD4, and roughly 0.4% for memory CD8. Sampling was limited to blood, and TCR repertoires in tissue likely differ from TCR repertoires in blood. The genetic and exposure-history diversity represented was limited by the small number of donors. Estimated clonotype richness was generally larger for naive than for memory subsets. Pairwise subsampling led to the expectation that sequencing depth would affect the degree of clonotype sharing among donors. Even with the large sequencing depth, rarefaction of the sorted-subset datasets indicated that sequencing was incomplete.

The sequence links TRBV6-5 to TRBJ2-1; TRBD1 is a possible D gene, resting on 6 matching bases. The clonotype comes from a man aged 25 to 40 in good health. Material: naive CD4+ T cells sorted from blood. The meaning of the sample's cell subset or site label: CD45RA+ positively selected. The CDR3 protein sequence reads: CASSYLDRSSYNEQFF. In nucleotides, the sequence is TGTGCCAGCAGTTACTTGGACAGAAGCTCCTACAATGAGCAGTTCTTC.